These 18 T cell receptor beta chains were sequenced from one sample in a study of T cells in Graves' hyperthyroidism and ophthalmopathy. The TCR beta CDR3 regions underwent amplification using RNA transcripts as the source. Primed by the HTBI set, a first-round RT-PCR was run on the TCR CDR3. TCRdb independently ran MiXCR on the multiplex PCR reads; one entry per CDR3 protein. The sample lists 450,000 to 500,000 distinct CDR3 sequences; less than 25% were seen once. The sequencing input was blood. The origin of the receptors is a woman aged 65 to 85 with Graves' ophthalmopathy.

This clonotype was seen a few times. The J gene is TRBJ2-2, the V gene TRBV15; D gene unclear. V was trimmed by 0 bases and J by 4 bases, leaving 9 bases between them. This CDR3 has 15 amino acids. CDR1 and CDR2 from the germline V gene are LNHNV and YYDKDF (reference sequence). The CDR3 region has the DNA TGTGCCACCAGCAGAGACGGGTTCACCACCGGGGAGCTGTTTTTT. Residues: CATSRDGFTTGELFF. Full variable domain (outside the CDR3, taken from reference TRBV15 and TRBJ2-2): DAMVIQNPRYQVTQFGKPVTLSCSQTLNHNVMYWYQQKSSQAPKLLFHYYDKDFNNEADTPDNFQSRRPNTSFCFLDIRSPGLGDTAMYLCATSRDGFTTGELFFGEGSRLTVL.

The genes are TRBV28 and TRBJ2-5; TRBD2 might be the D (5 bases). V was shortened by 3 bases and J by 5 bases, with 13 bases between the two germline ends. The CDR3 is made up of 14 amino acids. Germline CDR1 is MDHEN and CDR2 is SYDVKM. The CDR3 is CASSLWERGETQYF. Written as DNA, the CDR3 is TGTGCCAGCAGTTTGTGGGAGCGAGGGGAGACCCAGTACTTC.

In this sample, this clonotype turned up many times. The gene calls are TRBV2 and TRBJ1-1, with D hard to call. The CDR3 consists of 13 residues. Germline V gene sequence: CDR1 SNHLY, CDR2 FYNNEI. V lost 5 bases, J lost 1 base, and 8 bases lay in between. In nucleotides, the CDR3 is TGTGCCAGCAGTCGAGACTCGAACACTGAAGCTTTCTTT. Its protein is CASSRDSNTEAFF.

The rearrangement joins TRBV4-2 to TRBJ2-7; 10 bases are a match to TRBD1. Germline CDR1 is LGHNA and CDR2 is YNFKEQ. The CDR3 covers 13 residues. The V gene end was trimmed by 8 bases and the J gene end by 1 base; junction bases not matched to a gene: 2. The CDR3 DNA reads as TGTGCCAGCGGGACAGGGGCTTCCTACGAGCAGTACTTC. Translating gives CASGTGASYEQYF.

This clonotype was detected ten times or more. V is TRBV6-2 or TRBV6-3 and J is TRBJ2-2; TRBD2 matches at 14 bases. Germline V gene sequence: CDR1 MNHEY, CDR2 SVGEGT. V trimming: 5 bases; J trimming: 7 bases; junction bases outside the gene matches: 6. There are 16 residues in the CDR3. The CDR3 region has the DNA TGTGCCAGCAGTAGCGGGACTAGCGGGAGTCGCGGGGAGCTGTTTTTT. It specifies CASSSGTSGSRGELFF.

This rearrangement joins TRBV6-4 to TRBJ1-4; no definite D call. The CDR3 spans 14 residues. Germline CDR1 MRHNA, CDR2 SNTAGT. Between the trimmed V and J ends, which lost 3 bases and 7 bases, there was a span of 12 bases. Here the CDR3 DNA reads TGTGCCAGCAGTGAATCCCCCGAGAGTGAAAAACTGTTTTTT. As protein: CASSESPESEKLFF.

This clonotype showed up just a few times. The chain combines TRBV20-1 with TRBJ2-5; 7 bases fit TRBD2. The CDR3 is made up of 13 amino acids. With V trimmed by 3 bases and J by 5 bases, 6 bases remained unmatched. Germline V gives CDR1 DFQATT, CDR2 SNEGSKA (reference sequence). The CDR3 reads CSASQTSVETQYF. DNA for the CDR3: TGCAGTGCTAGCCAAACTAGCGTGGAGACCCAGTACTTC.

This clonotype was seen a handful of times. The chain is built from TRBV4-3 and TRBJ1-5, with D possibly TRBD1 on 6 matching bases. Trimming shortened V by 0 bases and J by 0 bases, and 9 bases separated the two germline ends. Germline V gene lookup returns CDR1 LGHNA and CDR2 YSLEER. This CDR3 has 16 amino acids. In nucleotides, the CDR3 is TGCGCCAGCAGCCAAGACAGGGGATATAGCAATCAGCCCCAGCATTTT. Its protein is CASSQDRGYSNQPQHF.

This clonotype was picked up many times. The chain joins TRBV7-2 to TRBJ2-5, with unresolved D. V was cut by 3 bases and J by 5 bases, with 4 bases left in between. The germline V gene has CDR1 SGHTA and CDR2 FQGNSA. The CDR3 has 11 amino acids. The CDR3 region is CASSLDETQYF. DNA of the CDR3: TGTGCCAGCAGCTTGGATGAGACCCAGTACTTC.

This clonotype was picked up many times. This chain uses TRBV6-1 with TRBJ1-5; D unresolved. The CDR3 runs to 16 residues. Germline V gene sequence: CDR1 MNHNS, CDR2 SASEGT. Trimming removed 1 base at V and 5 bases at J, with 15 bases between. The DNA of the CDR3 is TGTGCCAGCAGTGAAGACGCACTCCATGTGGATCAGCCCCAGCATTTT. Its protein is CASSEDALHVDQPQHF.

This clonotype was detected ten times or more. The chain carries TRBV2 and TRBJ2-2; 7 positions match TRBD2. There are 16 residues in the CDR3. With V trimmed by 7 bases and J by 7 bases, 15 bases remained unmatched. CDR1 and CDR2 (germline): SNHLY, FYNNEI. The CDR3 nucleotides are TGTGCCAGCACCAACCTCCTCGGGACTACTTTCGGGGAGCTGTTTTTT. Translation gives CASTNLLGTTFGELFF.

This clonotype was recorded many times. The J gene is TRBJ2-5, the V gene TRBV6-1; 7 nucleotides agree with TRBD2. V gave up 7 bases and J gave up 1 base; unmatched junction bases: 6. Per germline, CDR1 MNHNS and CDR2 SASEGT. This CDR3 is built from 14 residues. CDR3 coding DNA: TGTGCCAGCACCACTGGACTAGTCCAAGAGACCCAGTACTTC. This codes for CASTTGLVQETQYF.

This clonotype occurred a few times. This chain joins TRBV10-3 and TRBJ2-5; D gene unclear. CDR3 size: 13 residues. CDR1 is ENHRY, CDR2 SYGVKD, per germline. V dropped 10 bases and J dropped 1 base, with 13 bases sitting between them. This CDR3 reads CASTWGFQETQYF. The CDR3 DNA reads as TGTGCCAGCACGTGGGGTTTCCAAGAGACCCAGTACTTC.

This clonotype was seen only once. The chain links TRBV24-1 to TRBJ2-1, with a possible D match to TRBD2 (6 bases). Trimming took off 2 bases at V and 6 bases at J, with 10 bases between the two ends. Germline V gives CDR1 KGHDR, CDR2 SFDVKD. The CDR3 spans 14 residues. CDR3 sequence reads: CATSDSTRTNEQFF. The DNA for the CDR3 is TGTGCCACCAGTGATTCGACTAGAACCAATGAGCAGTTCTTC.

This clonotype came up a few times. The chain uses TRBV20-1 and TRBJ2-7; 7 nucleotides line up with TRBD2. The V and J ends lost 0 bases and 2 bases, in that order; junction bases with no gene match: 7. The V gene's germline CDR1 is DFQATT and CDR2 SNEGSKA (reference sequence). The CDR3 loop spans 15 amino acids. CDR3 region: CSARDELAFPYEQYF. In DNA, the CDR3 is TGCAGTGCTAGAGACGAACTAGCGTTTCCCTACGAGCAGTACTTC.

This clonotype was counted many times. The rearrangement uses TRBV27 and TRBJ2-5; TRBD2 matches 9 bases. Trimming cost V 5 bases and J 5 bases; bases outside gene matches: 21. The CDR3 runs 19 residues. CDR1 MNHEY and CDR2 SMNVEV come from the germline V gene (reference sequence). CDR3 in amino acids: CASSQRSAAGGFKRETQYF. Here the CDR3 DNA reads TGTGCCAGCAGTCAACGTTCTGCTGCGGGAGGGTTTAAGAGGGAGACCCAGTACTTC.

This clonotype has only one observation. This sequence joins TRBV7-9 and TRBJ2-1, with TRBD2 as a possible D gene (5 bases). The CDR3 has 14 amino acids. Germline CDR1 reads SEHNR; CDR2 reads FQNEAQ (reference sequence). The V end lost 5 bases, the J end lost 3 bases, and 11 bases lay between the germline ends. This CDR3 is CASSPTGFYNEQFF. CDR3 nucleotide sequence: TGTGCCAGCAGCCCAACGGGATTCTACAATGAGCAGTTCTTC.

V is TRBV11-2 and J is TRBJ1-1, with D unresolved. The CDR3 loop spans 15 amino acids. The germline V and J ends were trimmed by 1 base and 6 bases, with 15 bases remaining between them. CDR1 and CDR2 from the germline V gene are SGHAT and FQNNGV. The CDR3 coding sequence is TGTGCCAGCAGCTTAGGTTTTAGGAGGAGGGCTGAAGCTTTCTTT. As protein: CASSLGFRRRAEAFF.